This is a list of T cell receptor beta chains from one sample in a study of Ad26.COV2.S vaccination and SARS-CoV-2 variants. Using immunoSEQ multiplex PCR, the repertoire was profiled, and TCRdb retains in-frame clones only, with some absent. This sample has approximately 410,000 clones, with about 90% found just once. This specimen consisted of peripheral blood, obtained in a trial of Ad26.COV2.S vaccine versus placebo. The receptors were gathered from a person between 18 and 59 years old who received the Ad26.COV2.S COVID-19 vaccine or a placebo. Each CDR3 is given with its conserved first and last residue. D genes are given only for firm matches. A row's size may be missing; if present it is once, few, many or a size class.

TRBV30	NA	NA	TRBJ1-4	TGTGCCTGGGGAGCTGACCCCGGGGCGGCTAATGAAAAACTGTTTTTT	CAWGADPGAANEKLFF
TRBV5-1	NA	TRBD1	TRBJ2-3	TGCGCCAGCAGCCCGCGACAGGGGGGGACTAGCACAGATACGCAGTATTTT	CASSPRQGGTSTDTQYF
TRBV9	NA	TRBD2	TRBJ2-1	TGTGCCAGCAGCCAAAACCCAACTAGCGGGGGGCCGAGCTCCTACAATGAGCAGTTCTTC	CASSQNPTSGGPSSYNEQFF
TRBV5-4	once	NA	TRBJ1-2	TGTGCCAGCAGTCCTGGAGGTCAGGGCGGGAGGGGCTACACCTTC	CASSPGGQGGRGYTF
TRBV7-2	NA	NA	TRBJ2-2	TGTGCCAGCAGCATGGGGGGAACCGGGGAGCTGTTTTTT	CASSMGGTGELFF
TRBV19	few	NA	TRBJ1-6	TGTGCCAGTACCGAGCGAGTCTATAATTCACCCCTCCACTTT	CASTERVYNSPLHF
TRBV2	NA	TRBD2	TRBJ2-1	TGTGCCAGCTCGCGGGGGGTCTCCTACAATGAGCAGTTCTTC	CASSRGVSYNEQFF
TRBV7-9	NA	NA	TRBJ2-5	TGTGCCAGCAGTTCCAGGGGTGAGACCCAGTACTTC	CASSSRGETQYF
TRBV19	NA	NA	TRBJ2-7	TGTGCCAGTAGTATTCAAGGACGGCTCTACGAGCAGTACTTC	CASSIQGRLYEQYF
TRBV9	NA	NA	TRBJ2-7	TGTGCCAGCAGCGTAGATGAGGGCGGGGCCGCTGTAGAGCAGTACTTC	CASSVDEGGAAVEQYF
TRBV3-1/TRBV3-2	NA	NA	TRBJ1-4	TGTGCCAGCACGAACCGAGGAACTAATGAAAAACTGTTTTTT	CASTNRGTNEKLFF
TRBV2	NA	NA	TRBJ1-5	TGTGCCAGCACCGATTTAGGCAATCAGCCCCAGCATTTT	CASTDLGNQPQHF
TRBV10-3	NA	TRBD1	TRBJ1-2	TGTGCCATCATGGGACAGGGGGCGGATCTGCTTGGCTACACCTTC	CAIMGQGADLLGYTF
TRBV4-1	NA	NA	TRBJ1-4	TGCGCCAGCAGCCCCCGGACGGGAAATGAAAAACTGTTTTTT	CASSPRTGNEKLFF
TRBV7-9	NA	NA	TRBJ2-1	TGTGCCAGCAGCTTTTCCGGGGATGAGCAGTTCTTC	CASSFSGDEQFF
TRBV4-2	few	NA	TRBJ1-4	TGTGCCAGCAGCCAAGATGGACAGAGAAATGAAAAACTGTTTTTT	CASSQDGQRNEKLFF
TRBV19	NA	NA	TRBJ1-5	TGTGCCAGCGGTGTTGACGCGAATAGCAATCAGCCCCAGCATTTT	CASGVDANSNQPQHF
TRBV4-3	NA	NA	TRBJ1-5	TGCGCCAGCAGCCAAAATCTTATTGGGGTGGTTCTCAATCAGCCCCAGCATTTT	CASSQNLIGVVLNQPQHF
TRBV5-1	NA	NA	TRBJ1-4	TGCGCCAGCAGCTTGGTGAGAGGACGGGAAAAACTGTTTTTT	CASSLVRGREKLFF
TRBV28	NA	TRBD1	TRBJ1-1	TGTGCCAGCAGTTTCCCGGACAGGTCGGCTGAAGCTTTCTTT	CASSFPDRSAEAFF
TRBV3-1/TRBV3-2	NA	TRBD1	TRBJ1-5	TGTGCCAGCAGCCAGACACCGGGACAGAGCAATCAGCCCCAGCATTTT	CASSQTPGQSNQPQHF
TRBV6-2/TRBV6-3	NA	NA	TRBJ1-2	TGTGCCAGCAGTACGGGACGCACTAAGAGCTATGGCTACACCTTC	CASSTGRTKSYGYTF
TRBV6-6	NA	TRBD1	TRBJ2-7	TGTGCCAGCATTAAGTACAGGGGGAACTCCTACGAGCAGTACTTC	CASIKYRGNSYEQYF
TRBV6-5	NA	NA	TRBJ2-2	TGTGCCAGCAGTACGGCGAACACCGGGGAGCTGTTTTTT	CASSTANTGELFF
TRBV19	NA	TRBD2	TRBJ2-5	TGTGCCAGTAGTGGGACTAGCGGGTACCAAGAGACCCAGTACTTC	CASSGTSGYQETQYF
TRBV5-4	NA	TRBD1	TRBJ1-6	TGTGCCAGCAGCGACGGGGGACAGGGACGATCACCCCTCCACTTT	CASSDGGQGRSPLHF
TRBV7-7	few	TRBD2	TRBJ2-7	TGTGCTCGGGGACTAGCGGGGGACAGCTCCTACGAGCAGTACTTC	CARGLAGDSSYEQYF
TRBV25-1	NA	NA	TRBJ2-7	TGTGCCAGCAGTGAATCAGGACACGCGGTGTACGAGCAGTACTTC	CASSESGHAVYEQYF
TRBV9	NA	NA	TRBJ1-6	TGTGCCAGCAGCGTAGCCCCCGGTTCACCCCTCCACTTT	CASSVAPGSPLHF
TRBV4-1	NA	NA	TRBJ2-2	TGCGCCAGCAGCCCCGGGACAAGGAACACCGGGGAGCTGTTTTTT	CASSPGTRNTGELFF
TRBV24-1	NA	NA	TRBJ1-1	TGTGCCACCAGTGAGAGTCTTAACACTGAAGCTTTCTTT	CATSESLNTEAFF
TRBV7-9	NA	NA	TRBJ1-3	TGTGCCAGCAGCTTAGCGATCCGCGGGAAGAACACCATATATTTT	CASSLAIRGKNTIYF
TRBV2	NA	NA	TRBJ1-3	TGTGCCAGCAGTACCAGGCAGAACTCTGGAAACACCATATATTTT	CASSTRQNSGNTIYF
TRBV7-2	NA	NA	TRBJ1-2	TGTGCCAGCAGCTTAGCCCAGAACTATGGCTACACCTTC	CASSLAQNYGYTF
TRBV5-6	NA	TRBD2	TRBJ2-7	TGTGCCAGCAGCTTGGCGCAAAGCGGGGGTTCGGGGTACGAGCAGTACTTC	CASSLAQSGGSGYEQYF
TRBV11-2	NA	NA	TRBJ2-7	TGTGCCAGCTCCCGCAGCCGGGACACCTACGAGCAGTACTTC	CASSRSRDTYEQYF
TRBV6-5	NA	NA	TRBJ1-2	TGTGCCAGCAGACAACCCGGACAGAACTATGGCTACACCTTC	CASRQPGQNYGYTF
TRBV5-8	once	NA	TRBJ2-2	TGTGCCAGCAGCTTGCCAGGGGGGGCCGGGGAGCTGTTTTTT	CASSLPGGAGELFF
TRBV9	once	TRBD2	TRBJ2-1	TGTGCCAGCAGCGTAGCAAGCGGGGGGGTCCTATCTGAGCAGTTCTTC	CASSVASGGVLSEQFF
TRBV2	once	TRBD1	TRBJ2-1	TGTGCCAGCAGCCCGCCCGGGGACAGGCTCATTGGTGAGCAGTTCTTC	CASSPPGDRLIGEQFF
TRBV6-6	NA	NA	TRBJ2-3	TGTGCCAGCAGAAAGGACCAGGGCGATACGCAGTATTTT	CASRKDQGDTQYF
TRBV4-1	NA	NA	TRBJ1-6	TGCGCCAGCAGCCAAGTTCAGGGAAGACCCCTCCACTTT	CASSQVQGRPLHF
TRBV4-3	NA	NA	TRBJ2-7	TGCGCCAGCAGCCAAGATAACCCCCGATACTTAGGAGGCTACGAGCAGTACTTC	CASSQDNPRYLGGYEQYF
TRBV20-1	once	NA	TRBJ1-5	TGCAGTGCTAGTACGTCGGTTTGGGGACGCTACAATCAGCCCCAGCATTTT	CSASTSVWGRYNQPQHF
TRBV5-3	NA	NA	TRBJ2-2	TGTGCCAGAAGCTTGGGAGCTTATGGGATGAACACCGGGGAGCTGTTTTTT	CARSLGAYGMNTGELFF
TRBV5-1	NA	NA	TRBJ1-1	TGCGCCAGCAGTCAGGGGTCTAACACTGAAGCTTTCTTT	CASSQGSNTEAFF
TRBV5-1	NA	TRBD1	TRBJ1-2	TGCGCCAGCAGCTTGAGTGGGACAGGGTTGGTTGGAGGCTACACCTTC	CASSLSGTGLVGGYTF